This T cell receptor (beta chain) was retrieved from a study of CD8 T cells in ankylosing spondylitis. General study findings and limits: There was reportedly significant enrichment of clones that were disease-linked in matched ankylosing spondylitis synovial fluid. Peripheral blood held disease-linked clones only at relatively low frequency, and these were CD8+.

This clonotype occurred many times. Its antigen is unidentified. Generation of TCR beta libraries employed quantitative 5'-RACE incorporating molecular barcodes. TCRdb reprocessed the 5' RACE reads with MiXCR, giving one entry per CDR3 protein. The repertoire holds around 99,000 distinct CDR3 sequences, with 8.8% as singletons. In germline, CDR1 is SGHAT, CDR2 FQNNGV. Trimming cost V 3 bases and J 8 bases, with 6 bases left between them. This CDR3 has 11 residues. The receptor was derived from a male donor with ankylosing spondylitis or in good health (not recorded which). The chain combines TRBV11-2 with TRBJ2-3; D possibly corresponds to TRBD2 (5 bases). Source material: blood, either unsorted or a sorted T cell fraction (not recorded which). The CDR3 reads CASSLGVTQYF. The CDR3 bases are TGTGCCAGCAGCTTGGGAGTTACGCAGTATTTT. Combining the CDR3 with reference TRBV11-2 and TRBJ2-3 gives the whole variable domain EAGVAQSPRYKIIEKRQSVAFWCNPISGHATLYWYQQILGQGPKLLIQFQNNGVVDDSQLPKDRFSAERLKGVDSTLKIQPAKLEDSAVYLCASSLGVTQYFGPGTRLTVL.